This T cell receptor (beta chain) was identified during a study of regulatory T cells in long-lasting Graves disease. With iRepertoire HTBI primers and Arm-PCR of CDR3 regions, TCR beta libraries were built. MiXCR, applied by TCRdb to the multiplex PCR reads, yields one record per CDR3 protein. This table holds approximately 400,000 distinct CDR3 sequences, around 20% found once. Time point meaning: persistent/refractory GD, antithyroid drugs over 5 years with positive TRAb. PBMC-derived RNA was used for the TCR library. Germline V CDR1 and CDR2: MGHRA, YSYEKL. V lost 0 bases and J 4 bases, leaving 10 bases between the germline ends. The CDR3 totals 16 residues.

The sequencing used peripheral blood mononuclear cells (PBMCs), collected when the disease was refractory, from a patient treated with antithyroid drugs. The V gene is TRBV4-1, the J gene TRBJ2-6; no clear D. The receptor was isolated from a female donor with Graves disease. In DNA form, the CDR3 reads TGCGCCAGCAGCCAAGATCGCCAGACCGGGGCCAACGTCCTGACTTTC. As protein: CASSQDRQTGANVLTF.